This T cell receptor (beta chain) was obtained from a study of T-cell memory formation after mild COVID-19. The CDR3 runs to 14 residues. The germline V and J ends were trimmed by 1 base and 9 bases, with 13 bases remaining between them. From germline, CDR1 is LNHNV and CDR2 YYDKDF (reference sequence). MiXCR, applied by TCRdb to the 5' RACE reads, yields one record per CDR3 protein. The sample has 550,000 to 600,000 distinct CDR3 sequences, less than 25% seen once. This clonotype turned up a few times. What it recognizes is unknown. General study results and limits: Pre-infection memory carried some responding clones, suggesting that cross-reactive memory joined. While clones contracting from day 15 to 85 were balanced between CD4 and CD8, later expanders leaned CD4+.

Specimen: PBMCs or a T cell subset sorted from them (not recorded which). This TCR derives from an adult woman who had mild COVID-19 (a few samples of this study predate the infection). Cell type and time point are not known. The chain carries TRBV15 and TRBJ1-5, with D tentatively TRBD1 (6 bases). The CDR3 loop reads CATSRGLGGGPQHF. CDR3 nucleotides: TGTGCCACCAGCAGAGGACTAGGGGGGGGGCCCCAGCATTTT.